This T cell receptor (beta chain) was observed in a study of CD8 T cells in Susac syndrome. cDNA came from about 0.5 to 1 ug RNA primed by random hexamers. TCRdb reprocessed the immunoSEQ multiplex PCR reads with MiXCR, giving one entry per CDR3 protein. The data contain around 140,000 distinct CDR3 sequences, roughly 94% of them seen just once; the ten biggest clones take up about 0.15%. Blood CD8+ and CD4+ T cells underwent high-throughput TCR beta sequencing. The patients with Susac syndrome satisfied recently defined diagnostic criteria for either definite or probable disease. CD8+ and CD4+ T cells were negatively isolated; TEMRA cells were FACS-enriched. Specimen: CD4+ T cells from PBMCs. The source is a human donor with Susac syndrome.

The CDR3 DNA reads TGCAGTGCTAGAACGGTGAACACTGAAGCTTTCTTT. The encoded protein is CSARTVNTEAFF. The chain joins TRBV20-1 to TRBJ1-1; D gene unclear. Trimming left V 2 bases short and J 0 bases short, with 4 bases between. Germline V CDR1 and CDR2: DFQATT, SNEGSKA (reference sequence). This CDR3 has 12 amino acids.